This T cell receptor beta chain was retrieved from a study of blood T cell repertoires in COVID-19. Method: immunoSEQ multiplex PCR; TCRdb's copy keeps in-frame clones and lacks some. The sample shows 150,000 to 200,000 clones, roughly 89% of them seen only once. The specimen was peripheral blood. The origin of this receptor is a woman in her forties or fifties with acute or convalescent COVID-19.

The CDR3 sequence: CASSLSWLEAYEQYF. The CDR3 DNA sequence: TGCGCCAGCAGCCTTAGTTGGCTAGAGGCCTACGAGCAGTACTTC. The chain links TRBV4-3 to TRBJ2-7; D unresolved. The CDR3 runs to 15 residues. V lost 4 bases, J lost 2 bases, and 15 bases lay in between. Germline V gene lookup returns CDR1 LGHNA and CDR2 YSLEER.